A selection of T cell receptor beta chains follows, all from one sample in a study of beta chain features in type 1 diabetes. Assay: immunoSEQ multiplex PCR; the TCRdb copy retains only in-frame clones and omits some. The sample includes around 450,000 clones, approximately 10% of them seen just once. Sequenced sample: naive CD4+ T cells from blood. The receptors derive from a young woman in good health. Each CDR3 is given with its conserved first and last residue. D genes are given only for firm matches. Where a row states a size, it is once, few, many or the class of an expanded clone; other rows omit it.

TGTGCCAGCAGTTTCCGGACCTTAGCCAAAAACATTCAGTACTTC	CASSFRTLAKNIQYF	.	.	TRBV28	TRBJ2-4	15
TGTGCCACCAGCAGAGTTCCAGGGGGCGGTTCACCCCTCCACTTT	CATSRVPGGGSPLHF	few	TRBD1	TRBV15	TRBJ1-6	15
TGTGCCACCAGCAGAGGACTAGCGGGGGCCTACAATGAGCAGTTCTTC	CATSRGLAGAYNEQFF	.	TRBD2	TRBV15	TRBJ2-1	16
TGTGCCAGCAGCCCTCGTCCGGACAGTCCACCGGATTTT	CASSPRPDSPPDF	.	.	TRBV7-2	TRBJ1-5	13
TGCAGCGTTGGCGAGAGCACAGATACGCAGTATTTT	CSVGESTDTQYF	few	.	TRBV29-1	TRBJ2-3	12
TGTGCCAGCGGACAGGGAAGGGTAGATACGCAGTATTTT	CASGQGRVDTQYF	few	TRBD1	TRBV7-8	TRBJ2-3	13
TGTGCCAGCAGGCTGCAGGTATCGGAAGAGACCCAGTACTTC	CASRLQVSEETQYF	.	.	TRBV2	TRBJ2-5	14
TGCAGCGTTGAGATTCGGGGACAGGGGGTCCACGAGCAGTACTTC	CSVEIRGQGVHEQYF	.	TRBD1	TRBV29-1	TRBJ2-7	15
TGTGCCAGCAGCGAACGGGCCGCAACGGCCGGCGAGCAGTACTTC	CASSERAATAGEQYF	.	.	TRBV9	TRBJ2-7	15
TGTGCCTGGGCCAGCGGAGGCAATCAGCCCCAGCATTTT	CAWASGGNQPQHF	few	.	TRBV30	TRBJ1-5	13
TGTGCCAGCAGCGCCAGTAGAGAGACAGGGGGCACAAAGACCCAGTACTTC	CASSASRETGGTKTQYF	.	TRBD1	TRBV9	TRBJ2-5	17
TGTGCCTGGAGTGTACCGGGACAGCGTCACAATGAGCAGTTCTTC	CAWSVPGQRHNEQFF	.	TRBD1	TRBV30	TRBJ2-1	15
TGCGCCAGCAGCTTGAATAACAGAAACTCTGGAAACACCATATATTTT	CASSLNNRNSGNTIYF	.	.	TRBV5-1	TRBJ1-3	16
TGTGCCACCAGCAGAAACGTACTCTCTGGAAACACCATATATTTT	CATSRNVLSGNTIYF	few	.	TRBV15	TRBJ1-3	15
TGTGCCAGCAGCCAAGAGCTCTCGGGGATATACGAGCAGTACTTC	CASSQELSGIYEQYF	.	.	TRBV14	TRBJ2-7	15
TGTGCCTGGAGTGTGGGGAGTATTAATGAAAAACTGTTTTTT	CAWSVGSINEKLFF	.	.	TRBV30	TRBJ1-4	14
TGTGCCTGGAGCGGCGGGCCCCCTCACAATGAGCAGTTCTTC	CAWSGGPPHNEQFF	.	.	TRBV30	TRBJ2-1	14
TGTGCCAGCAGCGTTAGCGGGGGCCTATCCCAAGAGACCCAGTACTTC	CASSVSGGLSQETQYF	.	TRBD2	TRBV9	TRBJ2-5	16
TGCGGGACTCCCTACAATGAAAAACTGTTTTTT	CGTPYNEKLFF	.	.	TRBV20-1	TRBJ1-4	11
TGTGCCAGCAGTGAATTGTCAGACTCTGGGGCCAACGTCCTGACTTTC	CASSELSDSGANVLTF	few	.	TRBV25-1	TRBJ2-6	16
TGCAGCGTGGGGACAGGCGGAGAGCAGTACTTC	CSVGTGGEQYF	.	TRBD1	TRBV29-1	TRBJ2-7	11
TGTGCCAGCAGCTTAGGCCCCCAAGATACGCAGTATTTT	CASSLGPQDTQYF	.	.	TRBV7-2	TRBJ2-3	13
TGTGCCAGCAGCTTGGGACTTTCCAATGAGCAGTTCTTC	CASSLGLSNEQFF	.	.	TRBV11-2	TRBJ2-1	13
TGTGCCAGCAGCCTGACTGCTACGAACACCGGGGAGCTGTTTTTT	CASSLTATNTGELFF	.	.	TRBV7-3	TRBJ2-2	15
TGCGCCAGCAGCCCGGGACTAGCGGACTACAATGAGCAGTTCTTC	CASSPGLADYNEQFF	few	TRBD2	TRBV5-1	TRBJ2-1	15
TGCGCCAGCAGCCAAGATTTCACAGATACGCAGTATTTT	CASSQDFTDTQYF	few	.	TRBV4-3	TRBJ2-3	13
TGTGCCAGCAGCTTAGGACAGAACTATGGCTACACCTTC	CASSLGQNYGYTF	.	.	TRBV7-2	TRBJ1-2	13
TGTGCCAGCAGCCGGGGACTACCGAGTTCCTACGAGCAGTACTTC	CASSRGLPSSYEQYF	.	TRBD2	TRBV13	TRBJ2-7	15
TGTGCCAGCAGCGAAACAGGACGGGCCTCCTACGAGCAGTACTTC	CASSETGRASYEQYF	.	.	TRBV5-6	TRBJ2-7	15
TGTGCCTGGTCCCGCCTGGACGAGCAGTACTTC	CAWSRLDEQYF	.	.	TRBV30	TRBJ2-7	11
TGTGCCAGCAGCCCAGACAGGGGGAATCAGCCCCAGCATTTT	CASSPDRGNQPQHF	.	TRBD1	TRBV7-2	TRBJ1-5	14
TGTGCCAGCAAGAGACGGGGAAGCTCCTACAATGAGCAGTTCTTC	CASKRRGSSYNEQFF	.	.	TRBV28	TRBJ2-1	15
TGTGCCAGCAGTTACTCTGCGCAGTTGAACACTGAAGCTTTCTTT	CASSYSAQLNTEAFF	few	.	TRBV6-5	TRBJ1-1	15
TGTGCCAGCAGCTTACCCGACGGGGCCAACGTCCTGACTTTC	CASSLPDGANVLTF	few	.	TRBV7-2	TRBJ2-6	14
TGTGCCAGCAGTTACTCCCGGGACAGGGGGACGTTCTTC	CASSYSRDRGTFF	few	TRBD1	TRBV6-5	TRBJ2-1	13
TGTGCCAGCACAGAACAGGGGATAGAGACCCAGTACTTC	CASTEQGIETQYF	.	TRBD1	TRBV18	TRBJ2-5	13
TGTGCCAGCACCCAGGGCGGGTTCCAAGAGACCCAGTACTTC	CASTQGGFQETQYF	.	.	TRBV25-1	TRBJ2-5	14
TGTGCCAGCAGCTTCCGACAGTTTATGAACACTGAAGCTTTCTTT	CASSFRQFMNTEAFF	.	.	TRBV7-8	TRBJ1-1	15
TGTGCCAGCAGCGAGACAGGGGGTATGCCCGGGGAGCTGTTTTTT	CASSETGGMPGELFF	few	TRBD1	TRBV9	TRBJ2-2	15
TGTGCCAGCAGCCAGGACTTGACAGGCTTGAACACCGGGGAGCTGTTTTTT	CASSQDLTGLNTGELFF	.	.	TRBV14	TRBJ2-2	17
TGTGCCAGCAGCTTTCAGGCAGCCCAGGGTGGCTACACCTTC	CASSFQAAQGGYTF	.	.	TRBV7-9	TRBJ1-2	14
TGTGCCAGCAGCTCACTGGACGGAGACTACGAGCAGTACTTC	CASSSLDGDYEQYF	.	.	TRBV7-2	TRBJ2-7	14
TGCAGCGTTTCCCCGGGACAGCATTATGGCTACACCTTC	CSVSPGQHYGYTF	few	TRBD1	TRBV29-1	TRBJ1-2	13
TGTGCCAGCAGCGTAGAAGCTCAAGAGACCCAGTACTTC	CASSVEAQETQYF	few	.	TRBV9	TRBJ2-5	13
TGTGCCTGGAGCACCTCCGCCGGGGCGGCTGAAGCTTTCTTT	CAWSTSAGAAEAFF	few	.	TRBV30	TRBJ1-1	14
TGTGCCAGCAGCCAAGATAAGCCGGCTGCGGGGGGGGAGACCCAGTACTTC	CASSQDKPAAGGETQYF	.	TRBD2	TRBV4-2	TRBJ2-5	17
TGTGCCAGTAGTTTCGGATACGAGCAGTACTTC	CASSFGYEQYF	.	.	TRBV19	TRBJ2-7	11
TGTGCCAGCCGTTTATCAGGGGCCGGCTATGGCTACACCTTC	CASRLSGAGYGYTF	few	.	TRBV7-9	TRBJ1-2	14
TGCGCCAGCAGCTTTCAGGGTGCCTCCTACAATGAGCAGTTCTTC	CASSFQGASYNEQFF	few	.	TRBV5-1	TRBJ2-1	15
TGCGCCAGCACCCTTATCGCTGCCGGCTCCTACAATGAGCAGTTCTTC	CASTLIAAGSYNEQFF	few	.	TRBV5-1	TRBJ2-1	16
TGTGCCAGCAGTGAACAGGGTGTCTCCTACGAGCAGTACTTC	CASSEQGVSYEQYF	few	.	TRBV2	TRBJ2-7	14
TGTGCCAGCATAACCTTCGGGGGCGCCGCTGAAGCTTTCTTT	CASITFGGAAEAFF	few	.	TRBV28	TRBJ1-1	14